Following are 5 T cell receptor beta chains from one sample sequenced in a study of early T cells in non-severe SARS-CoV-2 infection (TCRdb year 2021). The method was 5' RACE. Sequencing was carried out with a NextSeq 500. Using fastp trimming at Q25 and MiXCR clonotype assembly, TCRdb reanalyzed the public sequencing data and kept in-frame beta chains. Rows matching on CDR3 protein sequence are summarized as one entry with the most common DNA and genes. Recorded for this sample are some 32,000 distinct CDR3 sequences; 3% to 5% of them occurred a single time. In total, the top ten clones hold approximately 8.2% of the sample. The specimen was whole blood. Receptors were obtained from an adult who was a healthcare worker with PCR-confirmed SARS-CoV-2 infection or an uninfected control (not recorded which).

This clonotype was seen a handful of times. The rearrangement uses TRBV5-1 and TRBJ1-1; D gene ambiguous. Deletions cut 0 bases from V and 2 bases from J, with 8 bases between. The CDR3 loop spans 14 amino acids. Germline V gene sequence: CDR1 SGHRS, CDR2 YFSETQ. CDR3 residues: CASSLDPVNTEAFF. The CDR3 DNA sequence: TGCGCCAGCAGCTTGGATCCAGTAAACACTGAAGCTTTCTTT.

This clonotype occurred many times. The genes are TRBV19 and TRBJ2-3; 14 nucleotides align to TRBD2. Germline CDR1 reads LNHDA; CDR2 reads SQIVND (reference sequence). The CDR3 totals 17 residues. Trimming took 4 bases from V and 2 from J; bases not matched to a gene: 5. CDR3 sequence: CASSTRGLAGDTDTQYF. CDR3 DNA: TGTGCCAGTAGTACCCGGGGACTAGCGGGAGACACAGATACGCAGTATTTT.

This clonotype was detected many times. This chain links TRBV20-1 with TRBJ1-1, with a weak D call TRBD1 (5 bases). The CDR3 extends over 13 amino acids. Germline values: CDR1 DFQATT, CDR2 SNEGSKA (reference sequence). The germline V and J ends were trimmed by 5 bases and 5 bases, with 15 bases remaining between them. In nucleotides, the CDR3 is TGCAGTGCTTCCTACGGGGGAAGTACTGAAGCTTTCTTT. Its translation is CSASYGGSTEAFF.

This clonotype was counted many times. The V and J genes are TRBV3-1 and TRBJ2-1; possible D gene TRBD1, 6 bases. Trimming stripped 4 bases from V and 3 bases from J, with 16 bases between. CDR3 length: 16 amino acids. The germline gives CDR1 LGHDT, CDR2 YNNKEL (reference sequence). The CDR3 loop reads CASSRHYRENYNEQFF. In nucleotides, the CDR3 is TGTGCCAGCAGCCGACACTACAGGGAAAACTACAATGAGCAGTTCTTC.

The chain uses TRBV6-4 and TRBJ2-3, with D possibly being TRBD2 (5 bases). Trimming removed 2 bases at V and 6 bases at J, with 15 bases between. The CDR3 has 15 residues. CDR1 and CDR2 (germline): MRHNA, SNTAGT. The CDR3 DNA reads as TGTGCCAGCAGTGACCGCCCTAGCTCGGGGGATACGCAGTATTTT. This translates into CASSDRPSSGDTQYF.